This T cell receptor beta chain originates from a study of T cells in Graves' hyperthyroidism and ophthalmopathy. Amplified TCR beta CDR3 regions derived from RNA transcripts. When the TCR CDR3 underwent first-round RT-PCR, the HTBI primer set was used. TCRdb reprocessed the multiplex PCR reads via MiXCR and lists one record per CDR3 protein. This table has under 450,000 distinct CDR3 sequences, roughly 17% appearing once. Study conclusions and caveats: Peripheral blood also featured most of the thyroid clonotypes expanded above 0.001.

Exclusion criteria comprised uncontrolled infection, other autoimmune disease, pregnancy or lactation. Note on this clonotype: The antigen remains undetermined.

The CDR3 is 16 amino acids. V lost 5 bases to trimming and J lost 7 bases; unmatched junction nucleotides: 12. Germline V CDR1 and CDR2: SGHNT, YYREEE (reference sequence). This TCR came from a woman aged 30 to 39 with Graves' hyperthyroidism that later progressed to Graves' ophthalmopathy. The chain employs TRBV5-4 and TRBJ2-1; 10 positions agree with TRBD1. The material sequenced was blood. The CDR3 protein is CASSQLTGGALNEQFF. As DNA, the CDR3 is TGTGCCAGCAGTCAATTGACAGGGGGCGCATTAAATGAGCAGTTCTTC. The whole variable domain, filled in from reference TRBV5-4 and TRBJ2-1, reads ETGVTQSPTHLIKTRGQQVTLRCSSQSGHNTVSWYQQALGQGPQFIFQYYREEENGRGNFPPRFSGLQFPNYSSELNVNALELDDSALYLCASSQLTGGALNEQFFGPGTRLTVL.